This entry is about one T cell receptor (beta chain). The antigen remains unidentified. This sample is drawn from a study of T cell responses to AZD1222 COVID-19 vaccine. The overall study: Second-dose groups at about 4 or about 12 weeks were pooled. Overall study findings and caveats: Targets within unmutated variant regions were reportedly found for nearly half of spike-specific TCRs. White British people made up most donors, females outnumbered males, and clonal diversity was possibly underestimated. Spike-specific TCR repertoires showed rising breadth and depth after two AZD1222 doses.

Clones were sequenced by immunoSEQ multiplex PCR, and TCRdb holds only the in-frame ones, with some missing. This table holds roughly 100,000 clones, around 89% found once. V was trimmed by 1 base and J by 6 bases, leaving 3 bases between them. Germline CDR1 reads MDHEN; CDR2 reads SYDVKM. The CDR3 runs 12 residues. J is TRBJ2-2 and V is TRBV28; D is undetermined. Sequences were derived from peripheral blood, sampled on day 0 of AZD1222 vaccination. This TCR came from an adult in good health. The CDR3 nucleotides are TGTGCCAGCAGTTTATTTGCCGGGGAGCTGTTTTTT. This sequence encodes CASSLFAGELFF.